This TCR beta chain was retrieved from a study of T cell repertoires and HLA-DP antigens. Study conclusions and caveats: Detection of rare CDR3s might be confounded by CD137-negative contaminants.

Sequencing used immunoSEQ multiplex PCR; TCRdb keeps in-frame clones, though not all of them. The sample yields about 640 clones, 55% to 65% seen once. The sample designation means: CD137+ CD4 T cells sorted after culture with HeLa expressing allogeneic HLA-DP. Cells were stimulated with HeLa cells transduced with HLA-DPA1/DPB1, HLA-DM, invariant chain and CD80. After roughly two weeks' expansion, CD4+ cells were restimulated around 25 h with HeLa expressing allogeneic DPB1. Trimming took 5 bases from V and 5 from J, leaving 25 bases between them. CDR1 and CDR2 from the germline V gene are SEHNR and FQNEAQ (reference sequence). The CDR3 loop spans 19 amino acids.

The source of this sequence is a woman between 18 and 29 years old in good health and CMV-seronegative. The chain couples TRBV7-9 to TRBJ1-6, with D perhaps TRBD1 (5 bases). Specimen: alloreactive CD137+ CD4+ T cells from cultured PBMCs. The subset: CD137+ CD4+ cells sorted after around 25 h restimulation with the allogeneic HLA-DP-expressing HeLa cells. The CDR3 bases are TGTGCCAGCAGCCGGTGGGGGGGGTTTACCGGGGCCGATAATTCACCCCTCCACTTT. It encodes CASSRWGGFTGADNSPLHF.